The rows below give T cell receptor beta chains drawn from one sample of a study of regulatory T cells in long-lasting Graves disease. TCRdb analysed the multiplex PCR reads with MiXCR anew, one entry per CDR3 protein. The data show around 460,000 distinct CDR3 sequences, about 20% seen once. The sequenced sample was peripheral blood mononuclear cells (PBMCs), obtained when the disease was refractory, from a patient treated with antithyroid drugs. Source of these receptors: a female donor with Graves disease. CDR3s include the opening cysteine and the closing phenylalanine or tryptophan. The D gene is left open where the match is weak. Size is stated for part of the rows, as once, few or many counts, or as a class when the clone is expanded.

v_call	d_call	j_call	clone_size	cdr3_nt	cdr3_aa
TRBV12-3/TRBV12-4	TRBD2	TRBJ2-3	few	TGTGCCAGCAGTGGTCGCGGGAGCGCAGATACGCAGTATTTT	CASSGRGSADTQYF
TRBV12-3/TRBV12-4	.	TRBJ1-2	many	TGTGCCAGCAGTTTCTTTGACTATGGCTACACCTTC	CASSFFDYGYTF
TRBV7-9	.	TRBJ1-5	.	TGTGCCAGCAGCTTAGAGGTCAATCAGCCCCAGCATTTT	CASSLEVNQPQHF
TRBV7-9	.	TRBJ2-5	.	TGTGCCAGCTACGGGACCGGAGAGACCCAGTACTTC	CASYGTGETQYF
TRBV28	TRBD1	TRBJ1-5	many	TGTGCCAGCAGTACCGGGACAGGGGATTATCGGCCCCAGCATTTT	CASSTGTGDYRPQHF
TRBV15	TRBD2	TRBJ2-7	few	TGTGCCACCAGCGTAGTGGGGAAGCGGGGGGGCTCCTACGAGCAGTACTTC	CATSVVGKRGGSYEQYF
TRBV7-3	.	TRBJ2-2	.	TGTGCCAGCAGCACCCAGAACACCGGGGAGCTGTTTTTT	CASSTQNTGELFF
TRBV27	.	TRBJ1-2	many	TGTGCCAGCAGCCCAGCCAGGCCCTATGGCTACACCTTC	CASSPARPYGYTF
TRBV5-6	.	TRBJ1-2	few	TGTGCCAGCACCATACGGACGGCCAACTATGGCTACACCTTC	CASTIRTANYGYTF
TRBV6-1	.	TRBJ2-7	few	TGTGCCAGCACTCCGGGCCAGGGTAGCGACTACGAGCAGTACTTC	CASTPGQGSDYEQYF
TRBV30	.	TRBJ1-1	few	TGTGCCTGGAGTGTACATCCGGCAGCGAACACTGAAGCTTTCTTT	CAWSVHPAANTEAFF
TRBV5-5	TRBD1	TRBJ1-6	few	TGTGCCAGCAGCTTGGGGACAGGAAGGAGTTCACCCCTCCACTTT	CASSLGTGRSSPLHF
TRBV20-1	.	TRBJ2-7	few	TGCAGTGCTAGAGATCCGAAAAAGGGGGACTACGAGCAGTACTTC	CSARDPKKGDYEQYF
TRBV28	TRBD1	TRBJ1-2	many	TGTGCCAGCAGTTTAATGGACAGGGCTGAGTATGGCTACACCTTC	CASSLMDRAEYGYTF
TRBV9	.	TRBJ2-3	.	TGTGCCAGCAGCGTTCGGAGCTACACAGATACGCAGTATTTT	CASSVRSYTDTQYF
TRBV27	.	TRBJ2-5	once	TGTGCCACCAGTGACGTAGCGGCACAAGAGACCCAGTACTTC	CATSDVAAQETQYF
TRBV19	.	TRBJ2-6	many	TGTGCCAGTACCCCGGGCAGCTATGGGGCCAACGTCCTGACTTTC	CASTPGSYGANVLTF
TRBV12-3/TRBV12-4	.	TRBJ1-2	many	TGTGCCAGCAGTTTAGCGCGGCCAACGGCTGGGTATGGCTACACCTTC	CASSLARPTAGYGYTF
TRBV20-1	TRBD2	TRBJ2-5	few	TGCAGTGCTAGGATGGTAGCGGGGGGCCAAGAGACCCAGTACTTC	CSARMVAGGQETQYF
TRBV2	TRBD2	TRBJ2-7	.	TGTGCCAGCAGGCCGACTAGCGGGAGGGTAAACGAGCAGTACTTC	CASRPTSGRVNEQYF
TRBV7-2	.	TRBJ1-2	few	TGTGCCAGCAGCCTACAGACAGGCCTCTATGGCTACACCTTC	CASSLQTGLYGYTF
TRBV6-2/TRBV6-3	.	TRBJ2-5	few	TGTGCCAGCAGTTACTCTGCGACAGTCGGCGGAGAGACCCAGTACTTC	CASSYSATVGGETQYF
TRBV28	TRBD1	TRBJ1-5	many	TGTGCCAGCGGTAACCCGGGACAGGGGAATCAGCCCCAGCATTTT	CASGNPGQGNQPQHF
TRBV4-1	.	TRBJ1-1	.	TGCGCCAGCAGCCTAGAGGCGAGAACTGAAGCTTTCTTT	CASSLEARTEAFF
TRBV7-2	TRBD2	TRBJ2-1	.	TGTGCCAGCAGCCCAAGCGGGGGGATCTACAATGAGCAGTTCTTC	CASSPSGGIYNEQFF
TRBV27	TRBD1	TRBJ1-6	.	TGTGCCAGCAGTCGTACTGGGACAGGGCTATCCTATAATTCACCCCTCCACTTT	CASSRTGTGLSYNSPLHF
TRBV7-3	.	TRBJ2-7	many	TGTGCCAGCAGCTTAATACCCAGAGAGCAGTACTTC	CASSLIPREQYF
TRBV7-2	.	TRBJ1-1	many	TGTGCCAGCAGCCAACGAGCGGGGGGTGAAGCTTTCTTT	CASSQRAGGEAFF
TRBV3-1	TRBD1	TRBJ1-2	few	TGTGCCAGCAGCCAACAGACAGGGACCTATGGCTACACCTTC	CASSQQTGTYGYTF
TRBV9	.	TRBJ1-1	many	TGTGCCAGCAGCGTAGGACGGATCCCTGTCGACACTGAAGCTTTCTTT	CASSVGRIPVDTEAFF
TRBV19	.	TRBJ2-1	.	TGTGCCAGTAGTATACAGGGAAGCGGCAATGAGCAGTTCTTC	CASSIQGSGNEQFF
TRBV6-5	.	TRBJ1-1	many	TGTGCCAGCAGTTACTCAGGGGTCACTGAAGCTTTCTTT	CASSYSGVTEAFF
TRBV6-1	.	TRBJ2-6	many	TGTGCCAGCAGCCCGGCTGATTCTGGGGCCAACGTCCTGACTTTC	CASSPADSGANVLTF
TRBV7-2	.	TRBJ1-5	many	TGTGCCAGCAGCTTAGGGGGGCGAAGCAATCAGCCCCAGCATTTT	CASSLGGRSNQPQHF
TRBV5-1	.	TRBJ2-7	many	TGCGCCAGCAGCTTGGAATTGGGTCAGGGCTACGAGCAGTACTTC	CASSLELGQGYEQYF
TRBV19	.	TRBJ1-1	many	TGTGCCAGCGGGCGGCTGAACACTGAAGCTTTCTTT	CASGRLNTEAFF
TRBV28	.	TRBJ2-4	many	TGTGCCAGCAGCCTCACTCTTGGGGGACCCCAAAACATTCAGTACTTC	CASSLTLGGPQNIQYF
TRBV12-3/TRBV12-4	.	TRBJ1-1	.	TGTGCCAGCGCATCTGAGCGGACTGAAGCTTTCTTT	CASASERTEAFF